Below, 25 T cell receptor beta chains from the same sample are listed, as sequenced in a study of T cell responses to AZD1222 COVID-19 vaccine (dated by TCRdb to 2020 to 2023). The time point label, as the study defines it: baseline before first vaccination. The library was produced with the immunoSEQ multiplex PCR assay. The clones in this table, taken by TCRdb from immuneACCESS, are in-frame only. Not every clone is retained; where verified, under half of the shortfall comes from an unresolved V gene, and the cause of the rest is unknown. A total of roughly 150,000 clones appear in this sample, 80% to 95% of them only once. The leading ten clones occupy more than 3.5% of the sample. The material sequenced was peripheral blood, taken on day 0 of AZD1222 vaccination. The origin of the receptors is an adult in good health.

The chain couples TRBV5-1 to TRBJ2-3, with TRBD1 matching over 8 bases. The CDR3 runs to 20 residues. The V gene end was trimmed by 0 bases and the J gene end by 2 bases; junction bases not matched to a gene: 17. Germline V gives CDR1 SGHRS, CDR2 YFSETQ. The CDR3 region has the DNA TGCGCCAGCAGCTTGGACTCAGGGGGCGTACGGCGGGGCAACACAGATACGCAGTATTTT. Encoded protein: CASSLDSGGVRRGNTDTQYF.

The V gene is TRBV5-1, the J gene TRBJ2-1; no clear D. The germline V gene encodes CDR1 SGHRS and CDR2 YFSETQ. The length of the CDR3 is 16 residues. V was shortened by 4 bases and J by 6 bases, with 20 bases between the two germline ends. In nucleotides, the CDR3 is TGCGCCAGCAGCCGCTCGGGTGGGGTCGTGCGCAATGAGCAGTTCTTC. Its translation: CASSRSGGVVRNEQFF.

The chain has TRBV30 and TRBJ1-6, with TRBD1 as a possible D gene (5 bases). The germline V gene has CDR1 GTSNPN and CDR2 SVGIG (reference sequence). This CDR3 has 15 residues. V lost 3 bases and J lost 10, with 19 bases in between. The CDR3 here is CAWRGRGQGKSPLHF. CDR3 DNA sequence: TGTGCCTGGAGGGGGAGAGGGCAGGGAAAATCACCCCTCCACTTT.

The chain employs TRBV6-2 or TRBV6-3 and TRBJ1-4; 7 nucleotides align to TRBD1. In germline, CDR1 is MNHEY, CDR2 SVGEGT. CDR3 size: 15 residues. The junction had 7 bases not matched to a gene; V was cut back by 6 bases and J by 3 bases. The DNA for the CDR3 is TGTGCCAGCAGCCCCCGACAGGGCGCTAATGAAAAACTGTTTTTT. As protein: CASSPRQGANEKLFF.

The rearrangement joins TRBV4-1 to TRBJ1-2; D unresolved. The CDR3 is 15 residues long. V was pared by 1 base and J by 1 base, with 10 bases between. The germline CDR1 and CDR2 sequences are MGHRA and YSYEKL. The CDR3 here is CASSQGRWDNYGYTF. Written as DNA, the CDR3 is TGCGCCAGCAGCCAAGGGAGGTGGGATAACTATGGCTACACCTTC.

The rearrangement links TRBV12-5 to TRBJ2-1; 12 nucleotides match TRBD2. The CDR3 spans 20 residues. V gave up 0 bases and J gave up 0 bases; unmatched junction bases: 9. Germline-derived CDR1 and CDR2 are LGHNT and FRNRAP. CDR3 DNA: TGTGCTAGTGGTTTGGTATCTTGGACTAGCGGGGACGGCTCCTACAATGAGCAGTTCTTC. The encoded protein is CASGLVSWTSGDGSYNEQFF. The variable domain in full, with the rest retrieved from reference TRBV12-5 and TRBJ2-1, is DARVTQTPRHKVTEMGQEVTMRCQPILGHNTVFWYRQTMMQGLELLAYFRNRAPLDDSGMPKDRFSAEMPDATLATLKIQPSEPRDSAVYFCASGLVSWTSGDGSYNEQFFGPGTRLTVL.

This chain uses TRBV6-5 with TRBJ1-3; tentative D call: TRBD1 (6 bases). Trimming left V 0 bases short and J 4 bases short, with 10 bases between. Germline CDR1 and CDR2: MNHEY and SVGAGI. This CDR3 is 15 amino acids long. The CDR3 bases are TGTGCCAGCAGTTACTCGACAGGCGCCGGAAACACCATATATTTT. Translating gives CASSYSTGAGNTIYF.

The chain joins TRBV4-2 to TRBJ2-1; 9 nucleotides line up with TRBD2. The J segment lost 2 bases and the V segment lost 2 bases, leaving 4 bases of the junction unmatched. From germline, CDR1 is LGHNA and CDR2 YNFKEQ. The CDR3 sequence is 16 residues long. For the CDR3, the DNA is TGTGCCAGCAGCCAAAGGGTAGCGGGGGCCTACAATGAGCAGTTCTTC. Translation gives CASSQRVAGAYNEQFF.

In this sample, this clone turned up a few times. The rearrangement joins TRBV27 to TRBJ2-1; perhaps D is TRBD1 or TRBD2 (5 bases each). Trimming removed 5 bases from V and 2 bases from J, with 19 bases in between. From germline, CDR1 is MNHEY and CDR2 SMNVEV (reference sequence). The CDR3 contains 17 residues. CDR3 protein: CASSPGASVSTYNEQFF. The DNA for the CDR3 is TGTGCCAGCAGTCCCGGGGCCTCAGTCAGTACCTACAATGAGCAGTTCTTC.

This clone is a singleton in its sample. The V gene is TRBV6-5, the J gene TRBJ1-1; a weak D match, TRBD1 (6 bases). The germline V and J ends were trimmed by 5 bases and 4 bases, with 14 bases remaining between them. This CDR3 is 14 amino acids long. The germline V gene encodes CDR1 MNHEY and CDR2 SVGAGI. For the CDR3, the DNA is TGTGCCAGCAGTAAGACCCGGGGGCTCACTGAAGCTTTCTTT. Amino acids: CASSKTRGLTEAFF.

This chain uses TRBV19 with TRBJ2-2; tentatively, D is TRBD1 (6 bases). Germline lookup yields CDR1 LNHDA and CDR2 SQIVND (reference sequence). Trimming shortened V by 7 bases and J by 4 bases, and 16 bases separated the two germline ends. The CDR3 totals 15 residues. The chain's CDR3 is CASMLGAVGTGELFF. The DNA of the CDR3 is TGTGCCAGTATGCTGGGGGCAGTGGGCACCGGGGAGCTGTTTTTT.

The chain recombines TRBV12-3 or TRBV12-4 with TRBJ1-1; D is unclear. This CDR3 has 12 residues. Trimming left V 6 bases short and J 5 bases short, with 10 bases between. The CDR3 nucleotides read TGTGCCAGCAGGTGGGAGAAGACTGAAGCTTTCTTT. This gives the protein CASRWEKTEAFF.

This sequence joins TRBV7-8 and TRBJ2-7; D unclear. CDR3 length equals 17 residues. CDR1 SGHVS and CDR2 FQNEAQ come from the germline V gene. V was trimmed by 1 base and J by 4 bases, leaving 20 bases between them. CDR3 DNA sequence: TGTGCCAGCAGCTTAGGAGAGTGGGGTCGGCTAATTTACGAGCAGTACTTC. Protein: CASSLGEWGRLIYEQYF.

V usage is TRBV11-2 and J usage is TRBJ2-3, with TRBD2 matching over 9 bases. With V trimmed by 1 base and J by 3 bases, 2 bases remained unmatched. The germline CDR1 and CDR2 sequences are SGHAT and FQNNGV. The CDR3 contains 15 residues. The CDR3 sequence is CASSLVGLATDTQYF. CDR3 sequence (DNA): TGTGCCAGCAGCTTAGTGGGACTAGCTACAGATACGCAGTATTTT.

As DNA, the CDR3 is TGCAGCGTTCCCCGTCCCGGATTCAATGAGCAGTTCTTC. Encoded protein: CSVPRPGFNEQFF. The rearrangement joins TRBV29-1 to TRBJ2-1, with D uncertain. The V gene lost 5 bases and the J gene lost 6 bases, with 14 bases spanning the gap. The CDR3 totals 13 residues. Germline V gene lookup returns CDR1 SQVTM and CDR2 ANQGSEA.

The chain recombines TRBV12-5 with TRBJ2-3; TRBD2 is a possible D gene (5 bases). Germline CDR1 reads LGHNT; CDR2 reads FRNRAP. The V end was cut by 2 bases, the J end by 0 bases, with 9 bases between. CDR3 size: 15 residues. The CDR3 protein is CASGLSRTSTDTQYF. Here the CDR3 DNA reads TGTGCTAGTGGTTTGTCCCGGACTAGCACAGATACGCAGTATTTT. The whole variable domain, remainder taken from reference TRBV12-5 and TRBJ2-3, is DARVTQTPRHKVTEMGQEVTMRCQPILGHNTVFWYRQTMMQGLELLAYFRNRAPLDDSGMPKDRFSAEMPDATLATLKIQPSEPRDSAVYFCASGLSRTSTDTQYFGPGTRLTVL.

The chain links TRBV7-6 to TRBJ2-2, with D tentatively TRBD2 (6 bases). This CDR3 comprises 16 residues. CDR1 is SGHVS, CDR2 FNYEAQ, per germline. The V end was cut by 5 bases, the J end by 3 bases, with 16 bases between. This CDR3 is CASSPPGLIDTGELFF. In DNA, the CDR3 is TGTGCCAGCAGCCCTCCGGGACTTATTGACACCGGGGAGCTGTTTTTT.

The chain combines TRBV5-1 with TRBJ2-7; the D is unclear. This CDR3 has 13 residues. Trimming shortened V by 2 bases and J by 3 bases, and 9 bases separated the two germline ends. Looked up from germline, CDR1 is SGHRS and CDR2 is YFSETQ. CDR3 residues: CASSFSGVYEQYF. Written as DNA, the CDR3 is TGCGCCAGCAGCTTTTCGGGCGTCTACGAGCAGTACTTC.

This clone has only one observation. The chain recombines TRBV7-3 with TRBJ2-5, with D unclear. The V and J ends lost 6 bases and 2 bases respectively, with 22 bases between them. The CDR3 has 17 amino acids. Germline CDR1 and CDR2: SGHTA and FQGTGA. The CDR3 coding sequence is TGTGCCAGCAGTATTTTCTCCATTTCAGCTTTACAAGAGACCCAGTACTTC. Translated: CASSIFSISALQETQYF.

The chain employs TRBV24-1 and TRBJ2-3; D gene ambiguous. Germline CDR1 KGHDR, CDR2 SFDVKD. The CDR3 runs to 13 residues. V was trimmed by 7 bases and J by 0 bases, leaving 7 bases between them. The CDR3 coding sequence is TGTGCCACCAGCAGACGCAGCACAGATACGCAGTATTTT. Protein: CATSRRSTDTQYF.

CDR3 loop: CASSRPGASYGYTF. In DNA, the CDR3 is TGTGCCAGCAGTCGCCCGGGGGCTAGCTATGGCTACACCTTC. The chain employs TRBV6-5 and TRBJ1-2, with D possibly TRBD1 on 6 matching bases. V was trimmed by 5 bases and J by 4 bases, leaving 14 bases between them. Germline V gives CDR1 MNHEY, CDR2 SVGAGI. This CDR3 has 14 amino acids.

The CDR3 loop reads CASSRGPGMDEKLFF. The DNA for the CDR3 is TGTGCCAGCAGCCGGGGGCCCGGTATGGATGAAAAACTGTTTTTT. The chain recombines TRBV5-4 with TRBJ1-4; TRBD1 is a possible D gene (6 bases). The CDR3 contains 15 residues. V was cut by 4 bases and J by 6 bases, with 16 bases left in between. Germline V gene lookup returns CDR1 SGHNT and CDR2 YYREEE (reference sequence).

The chain combines TRBV28 with TRBJ2-3, with D perhaps TRBD1 or TRBD2 (5 bases each). The CDR3 covers 16 residues. The germline CDR1 and CDR2 sequences are MDHEN and SYDVKM. V was shortened by 4 bases and J by 4 bases, with 18 bases between the two germline ends. This CDR3 is CASSSAGTQVPDTQYF. CDR3 sequence (DNA): TGTGCCAGCAGTTCAGCCGGGACCCAAGTGCCAGATACGCAGTATTTT.

The chain joins TRBV4-3 to TRBJ1-2; TRBD1 agrees at 8 bases. CDR1 is LGHNA, CDR2 YSLEER, per germline. This CDR3 is built from 17 residues. J was trimmed by 5 bases and V by 1 base; bases with no gene match: 12. CDR3 bases: TGCGCCAGCAGCCAAGCGACGACAGGGGTGGAGTGGTATGGCTACACCTTC. Translating it yields CASSQATTGVEWYGYTF.

A word on this clone: This CDR3 is also generated by other DNA sequences in the sample. The chain has TRBV12-3 or TRBV12-4 and TRBJ1-1; tentatively, D is TRBD1 (5 bases). V lost 3 bases, J lost 1 base, and 6 bases lay in between. The CDR3 is 13 residues long. The CDR3 sequence: CASSLGGNTEAFF. Here the CDR3 DNA reads TGTGCCAGCAGTTTGGGGGGGAACACTGAAGCTTTCTTT.